The 6 T cell receptor beta chains in this list originate from one sample, sequenced in a study of cytomegalovirus exposure and HLA in healthy donors. Primers for the PCR totalled 60 Vbeta and 13 Jbeta. Libraries were prepared by immunoSEQ multiplex PCR; TCRdb keeps only in-frame clonotypes and omits some of them. The data include about 58,000 clones; the top ten clones carry more than 2%. The specimen was PBMCs. The receptors shown here come from a woman aged 18 to 35 in good health and CMV-seronegative.

CDR3 DNA: TGTGCCAGCAGCCAAGGACTAGCGGGGGGGATGAATACGGATGAGCAGTTCTTC. Translated: CASSQGLAGGMNTDEQFF. This chain uses TRBV5-4 with TRBJ2-1, with 15 bases aligning to TRBD2. V was pared by 4 bases and J by 8 bases, with 13 bases of the junction left unmatched. The CDR3 has 18 amino acids. CDR1 and CDR2 (germline): SGHNT, YYREEE (reference sequence).

The V call is TRBV7-9, the J call TRBJ1-6; D unresolved. Germline loops: CDR1 SEHNR, CDR2 FQNEAQ (reference sequence). The V and J ends lost 7 bases and 8 bases respectively, with 15 bases between them. This CDR3 has 14 amino acids. CDR3 in DNA: TGTGCCAGCACCGCCGGAGGGTCTGATTCACCCCTCCACTTT. Its protein is CASTAGGSDSPLHF.

As DNA, the CDR3 is TGTGCCAGTAGTATAGTTGGGCGCGGGAGATTCGTTACTAGCACAGATACGCAGTATTTT. It yields the protein CASSIVGRGRFVTSTDTQYF. The V gene is TRBV19, the J gene TRBJ2-3; TRBD2 aligns across 7 bases. The ends lost 1 base at V and 0 bases at J; junction bases unmatched: 16. Germline values: CDR1 LNHDA, CDR2 SQIVND (reference sequence). There are 20 residues in the CDR3.

The rearrangement links TRBV5-1 to TRBJ1-2, with TRBD1 matching 8 bases. The V segment lost 0 bases and the J segment 6 bases; nucleotides outside the gene matches: 1. This CDR3 is 13 amino acids long. Per germline, CDR1 SGHRS and CDR2 YFSETQ. The CDR3: CASSLGTGNGYTF. The CDR3 bases are TGCGCCAGCAGCTTGGGGACAGGGAATGGCTACACCTTC.

V usage is TRBV29-1 and J usage is TRBJ1-1, with 7 bases identical to TRBD1. The CDR3 runs to 12 residues. V was pared by 8 bases and J by 7 bases, with 10 bases of the junction left unmatched. Germline CDR1 SQVTM, CDR2 ANQGSEA. The CDR3 DNA sequence: TGCAGCTCGGACAGGCCCGGTTTTGAAGCTTTCTTT. Amino acid sequence: CSSDRPGFEAFF.

The genes are TRBV11-2 and TRBJ2-7, with D perhaps matching TRBD1 (6 bases). The CDR3 runs 16 residues. Germline loops: CDR1 SGHAT, CDR2 FQNNGV. V was trimmed by 5 bases and J by 4 bases, leaving 21 bases between them. In nucleotides, the CDR3 is TGTGCCAGCAGCCAGGGGTCATCGCGCCTCCAATACGAGCAGTACTTC. It translates to CASSQGSSRLQYEQYF.